This T cell receptor (beta chain) stems from a study of T cells in Graves' hyperthyroidism and ophthalmopathy. About the study: Peripheral blood was secured at the point of initial diagnosis, before any treatment. Whole-study findings and limits: From stable hyperthyroidism, ophthalmopathy was separated by a 13 V-J model. The majority of expanded thyroid clonotypes above 0.001 also appeared in blood.

What was amplified from RNA transcripts were TCR beta CDR3 regions. First-round RT-PCR with HTBI primers amplified the TCR CDR3 region. TCRdb processed the multiplex PCR reads anew with MiXCR; each CDR3 protein has one entry. The table records under 350,000 distinct CDR3 sequences, around 20% of them present only once. For this clonotype: No antigen is known for it.

Trimming stripped 2 bases from V and 4 bases from J, with 12 bases between. Germline V gives CDR1 SGHVS, CDR2 FQNEAQ. This CDR3 comprises 15 residues. The hyperthyroidism was newly diagnosed and had lasted under 2 months; the patients were aged 18 to 65. The TCR originated in a woman between 50 and 59 years old with Graves' hyperthyroidism. This chain joins TRBV7-8 and TRBJ1-3; perhaps TRBD1 as D (5 bases). The sample comprised blood. The DNA of the CDR3 is TGTGCCAGCAGCTTAATGCGCAGGGACGGAAACACCATATATTTT. Residues: CASSLMRRDGNTIYF.